The present entry profiles one T cell receptor (beta chain) with its context. Its antigen is as yet unknown. These data originate in a study of post-analysis software for immune sequencing data. The study, taken as a whole, reports: Relative to controls, patients had a few TRBV segments at higher frequency, with TRBV5-6, TRBV5-1 and TRBV20-1 among these. Normalized Chao1 diversity was significantly reduced in patients versus controls.

This CDR3 contains 15 residues. Trimming stripped 0 bases from V and 4 bases from J, with 12 bases between. The germline gives CDR1 SGHAT, CDR2 FQNNGV. TCR beta cDNA libraries included unique molecular identifiers. MiXCR, applied by TCRdb to the PCR reads, yields one record per CDR3 protein. The table has about 620,000 distinct CDR3 sequences, roughly 46% seen once; the top ten hold about 1.5%. Source material: blood. This receptor was identified in a girl aged 5-17 years with multiple sclerosis. The chain carries TRBV11-2 and TRBJ1-1; D possibly corresponds to TRBD1 (5 bases). The CDR3 coding sequence is TGTGCCAGCAGCTTAGATGTGGGGCGAGGCACTGAAGCTTTCTTT. Translated, it gives CASSLDVGRGTEAFF.